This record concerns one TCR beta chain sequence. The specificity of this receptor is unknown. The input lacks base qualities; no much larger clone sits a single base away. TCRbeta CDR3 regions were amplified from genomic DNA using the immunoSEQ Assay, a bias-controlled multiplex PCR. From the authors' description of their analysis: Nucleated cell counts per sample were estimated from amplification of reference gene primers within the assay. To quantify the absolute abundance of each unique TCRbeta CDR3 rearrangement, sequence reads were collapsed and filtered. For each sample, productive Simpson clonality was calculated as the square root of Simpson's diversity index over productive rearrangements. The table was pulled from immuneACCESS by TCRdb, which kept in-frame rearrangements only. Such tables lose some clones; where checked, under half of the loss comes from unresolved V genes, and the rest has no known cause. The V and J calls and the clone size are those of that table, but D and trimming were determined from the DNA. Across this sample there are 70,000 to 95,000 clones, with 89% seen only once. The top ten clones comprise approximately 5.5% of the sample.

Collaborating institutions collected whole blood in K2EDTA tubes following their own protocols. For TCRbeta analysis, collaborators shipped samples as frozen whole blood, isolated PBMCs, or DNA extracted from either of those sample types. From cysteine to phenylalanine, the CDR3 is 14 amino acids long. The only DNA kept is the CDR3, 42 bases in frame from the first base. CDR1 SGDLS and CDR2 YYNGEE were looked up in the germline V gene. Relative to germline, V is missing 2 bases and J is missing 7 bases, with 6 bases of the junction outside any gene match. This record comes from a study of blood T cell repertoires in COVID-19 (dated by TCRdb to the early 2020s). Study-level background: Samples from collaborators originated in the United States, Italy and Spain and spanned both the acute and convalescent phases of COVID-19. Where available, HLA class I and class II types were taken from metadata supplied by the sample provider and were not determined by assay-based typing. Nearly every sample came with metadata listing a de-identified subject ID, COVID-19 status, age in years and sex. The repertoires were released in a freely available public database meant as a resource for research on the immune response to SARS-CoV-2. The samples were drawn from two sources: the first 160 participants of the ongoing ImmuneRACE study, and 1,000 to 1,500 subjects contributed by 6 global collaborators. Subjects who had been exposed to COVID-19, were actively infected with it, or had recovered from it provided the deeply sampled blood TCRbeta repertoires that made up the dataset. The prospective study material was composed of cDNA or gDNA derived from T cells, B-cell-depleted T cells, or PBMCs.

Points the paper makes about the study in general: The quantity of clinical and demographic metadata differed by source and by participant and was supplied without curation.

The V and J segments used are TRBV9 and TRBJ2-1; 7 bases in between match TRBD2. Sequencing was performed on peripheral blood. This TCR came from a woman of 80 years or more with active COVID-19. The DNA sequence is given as TGTGCCAGCAGCGTCTCGGGAGGAGCGAATGAGCAGTTCTTC. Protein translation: CASSVSGGANEQFF.